Following are 28 T cell receptor beta chains from one sample sequenced in a study of cytomegalovirus exposure and HLA in healthy donors. PCR employed 60 Vbeta and 13 Jbeta primers. Repertoires were generated with immunoSEQ multiplex PCR, while TCRdb's copy carries only in-frame clones and drops some. Of approximately 180,000 clones listed, about 80% are singletons. The source material was PBMCs. All receptors derive from a man aged 18 to 35 in good health and CMV-seronegative.

This clone was observed a handful of times. The V and J genes are TRBV6-5 and TRBJ2-7; 7 nucleotides match TRBD1. V trimming: 6 bases; J trimming: 2 bases; junction bases outside the gene matches: 7. Germline V gene data show CDR1 as MNHEY and CDR2 as SVGAGI. The length of the CDR3 is 14 residues. The CDR3 is CASRPQGVPYEQYF. As DNA, the CDR3 is TGTGCCAGCAGACCCCAGGGGGTACCCTACGAGCAGTACTTC.

The genes are TRBV30 and TRBJ2-5, with unresolved D. Germline V CDR1 and CDR2: GTSNPN, SVGIG (reference sequence). V lost 0 bases and J 5 bases, leaving 7 bases between the germline ends. The CDR3 has 12 residues. The DNA of the CDR3 is TGTGCCTGGAGTGTAAATCGGGAGACCCAGTACTTC. This encodes CAWSVNRETQYF. Using reference TRBV30 and TRBJ2-5 for the parts outside the CDR3, the full variable domain is SQTIHQWPATLVQPVGSPLSLECTVEGTSNPNLYWYRQAAGRGLQLLFYSVGIGQISSEVPQNLSASRPQDRQFILSSKKLLLSDSGFYLCAWSVNRETQYFGPGTRLLVL.

V usage is TRBV27 and J usage is TRBJ2-3; possible D gene TRBD1, 5 bases. V lost 0 bases and J lost 4, with 8 bases in between. CDR1 and CDR2 (germline): MNHEY, SMNVEV (reference sequence). This CDR3 has 14 amino acids. CDR3 sequence reads: CASSLSGVPDTQYF. The CDR3, as DNA: TGTGCCAGCAGTTTATCAGGGGTTCCAGATACGCAGTATTTT.

As to this clone: One end of the junction fails to match germline, which may point to a read error. The V call is TRBV7-9, the J call TRBJ1-2; 8 bases fit TRBD1. The CDR3 has 14 amino acids. Germline CDR1 is SEHNR and CDR2 is FQNEAQ (reference sequence). The CDR3 DNA sequence: TGTTCCAGCAGCTTAACAGGGGGAAACTATGGCTACACCTTC. Its translation: CSSSLTGGNYGYTF.

This clone was counted a few times. The V and J genes are TRBV10-3 and TRBJ2-7, with a possible D match to TRBD2 (5 bases). Germline CDR1 reads ENHRY; CDR2 reads SYGVKD. Between the trimmed V and J ends, which lost 4 bases and 0 bases, there was a span of 7 bases. The length of the CDR3 is 13 residues. The CDR3: CAISALASYEQYF. Here the CDR3 DNA reads TGTGCCATCAGTGCCCTAGCCTCCTACGAGCAGTACTTC.

The V call is TRBV18, the J call TRBJ2-7; 7 positions agree with TRBD2. In germline, CDR1 is KGHSH, CDR2 LQKENI. The CDR3 sequence is 15 residues long. J was trimmed by 0 bases and V by 0 bases; bases with no gene match: 2. CDR3 nucleotides: TGTGCCAGCTCACCACCGACGGGGGGCTCCTACGAGCAGTACTTC. It encodes CASSPPTGGSYEQYF.

The V call is TRBV6-5, the J call TRBJ2-4; no clear D gene. CDR3 length: 14 residues. The germline CDR1 and CDR2 sequences are MNHEY and SVGAGI. V lost 6 bases and J lost 1, with 10 bases in between. The CDR3 sequence is CASSQTGAKNIQYF. CDR3 nucleotide sequence: TGTGCCAGCAGCCAGACTGGGGCCAAAAACATTCAGTACTTC.

The V call is TRBV7-8, the J call TRBJ1-1; D remains ambiguous. Looked up from germline, CDR1 is SGHVS and CDR2 is FQNEAQ. The V end lost 6 bases, the J end lost 7 bases, and 12 bases lay between the germline ends. The CDR3 loop spans 12 amino acids. The CDR3 loop reads CASSGSFGEAFF. Here the CDR3 DNA reads TGTGCCAGCAGTGGTTCTTTCGGTGAAGCTTTCTTT.

The chain combines TRBV5-4 with TRBJ1-6; the D gene is possibly TRBD1 (5 bases). Trimming cost V 5 bases and J 7 bases, with 16 bases left between them. CDR3 size: 15 residues. Germline lookup yields CDR1 SGHNT and CDR2 YYREEE (reference sequence). CDR3 region: CASSRDLAGNSPLHF. The CDR3 DNA follows: TGTGCCAGCAGTCGGGACTTAGCAGGGAATTCACCCCTCCACTTT.

The chain has TRBV28 and TRBJ2-7; D possibly corresponds to TRBD1 (6 bases). The germline V gene encodes CDR1 MDHEN and CDR2 SYDVKM. The CDR3 has 14 amino acids. Trimming removed 5 bases at V and 3 bases at J, with 14 bases between. CDR3 sequence reads: CASSQPDSIYEQYF. DNA of the CDR3: TGTGCCAGCAGTCAGCCGGACAGTATCTACGAGCAGTACTTC.

The V and J genes are TRBV7-6 and TRBJ2-2, with D hard to call. Germline loops: CDR1 SGHVS, CDR2 FNYEAQ. This CDR3 is 17 amino acids long. Trimming stripped 2 bases from V and 3 bases from J, with 16 bases between. The CDR3 region is CASSLLSGSTYTGELFF. The CDR3 region has the DNA TGTGCCAGCAGCTTATTATCCGGGTCGACCTACACCGGGGAGCTGTTTTTT.

The chain is built from TRBV9 and TRBJ1-1, with D possibly TRBD1 on 6 matching bases. Between the trimmed V and J ends, which lost 3 bases and 1 base, there was a span of 13 bases. Germline CDR1 is SGDLS and CDR2 is YYNGEE. The CDR3 totals 15 residues. The CDR3 sequence: CASSGGTDRNTEAFF. In DNA form, the CDR3 reads TGTGCCAGCAGCGGAGGAACGGACAGGAACACTGAAGCTTTCTTT.

The genes are TRBV6-5 and TRBJ2-1; 10 nucleotides line up with TRBD2. Trimming at V came to 4 bases and at J to 5 bases, leaving 2 bases not matched to a gene. Germline lookup yields CDR1 MNHEY and CDR2 SVGAGI. CDR3 length equals 14 residues. The CDR3 is CASSSAGGDNEQFF. The CDR3 bases are TGTGCCAGCAGTTCAGCGGGAGGGGACAATGAGCAGTTCTTC.

V usage is TRBV27 and J usage is TRBJ2-5; D might be TRBD1 (6 bases). V lost 8 bases, J lost 2 bases, and 15 bases lay in between. The germline V gene has CDR1 MNHEY and CDR2 SMNVEV (reference sequence). The CDR3 is 14 residues long. CDR3 sequence reads: CASGARRGQETQYF. CDR3 sequence (DNA): TGTGCCAGCGGAGCACGTAGGGGGCAAGAGACCCAGTACTTC.

This clone has only one observation. This rearrangement joins TRBV7-9 to TRBJ1-6, with no clear D. This CDR3 region has 12 residues. Germline V gene data show CDR1 as SEHNR and CDR2 as FQNEAQ (reference sequence). V lost 6 bases, J lost 3 bases, and 3 bases lay in between. The DNA of the CDR3 is TGTGCCAGCAGTCACTATAATTCACCCCTCCACTTT. Its translation is CASSHYNSPLHF.

The CDR3 DNA sequence: TGTGCCAGCAGCTTGCTAGCGGGGAGGAAGAACGCAGAGACCCAGTACTTC. It encodes CASSLLAGRKNAETQYF. The V call is TRBV5-4, the J call TRBJ2-5, with TRBD2 matching 9 bases. CDR3 length equals 17 residues. Trimming at V came to 1 base and at J to 4 bases, leaving 11 bases not matched to a gene. Germline loops: CDR1 SGHNT, CDR2 YYREEE (reference sequence).

The rearrangement joins TRBV25-1 to TRBJ2-5, with D maybe TRBD1 (7 bases). The J call could be wrong; TRBJ2-7 is a better fit for the DNA end. This CDR3 region has 15 residues. Germline V gene sequence: CDR1 MGHDK, CDR2 SYGVNS. In DNA, the CDR3 is TGTGCCAGCAGTGACCCAGGGGGGTCGGTCTACGAGCAGTACTTC. Amino acids: CASSDPGGSVYEQYF.

The chain combines TRBV19 with TRBJ2-2, with a tentative D call TRBD1 (6 bases). Germline assignment: CDR1 LNHDA and CDR2 SQIVND (reference sequence). V was trimmed by 4 bases and J by 5 bases, leaving 8 bases between them. This CDR3 has 13 residues. The CDR3 sequence: CASSTGQTGELFF. The CDR3, as DNA: TGTGCCAGTAGTACCGGACAGACCGGGGAGCTGTTTTTT.

The chain joins TRBV6-1 to TRBJ2-7; D may be TRBD1 (5 bases). V lost 4 bases to trimming and J lost 3 bases, with 16 bases between them. Germline V gene lookup returns CDR1 MNHNS and CDR2 SASEGT. The length of the CDR3 is 15 residues. In DNA, the CDR3 is TGTGCCAGCAGTGTTAGGACACGGAAAGACTACGAGCAGTACTTC. This gives the protein CASSVRTRKDYEQYF.

V gene TRBV7-9 combines with J gene TRBJ2-7; D may be TRBD2 (6 bases). From germline, CDR1 is SEHNR and CDR2 FQNEAQ (reference sequence). The CDR3 is 14 residues long. V gave up 5 bases and J gave up 5 bases, with 16 bases separating them. The CDR3 sequence: CASSPPGVGHEQYF. The CDR3 DNA reads TGTGCCAGCAGCCCGCCGGGGGTGGGGCACGAGCAGTACTTC.

The chain recombines TRBV28 with TRBJ2-5; no clear D. Trimming left V 8 bases short and J 5 bases short, with 15 bases between. The CDR3 spans 13 residues. Looked up from germline, CDR1 is MDHEN and CDR2 is SYDVKM. The DNA for the CDR3 is TGTGCCAGCTCGTTAACCACCCGGGAGACCCAGTACTTC. This encodes CASSLTTRETQYF.

The chain recombines TRBV6-5 with TRBJ1-1, with D uncertain. The V end lost 5 bases, the J end lost 8 bases, and 12 bases lay between the germline ends. Per the germline V gene, CDR1 is MNHEY and CDR2 is SVGAGI. CDR3 length: 12 residues. The CDR3 sequence: CASSPNYGEAFF. The CDR3 DNA reads TGTGCCAGCAGTCCTAATTACGGGGAAGCTTTCTTT.

The CDR3 DNA is TGTGCCAGCAGCTTGCGTAGCAATCAGCCCCAGCATTTT. Translated: CASSLRSNQPQHF. This chain connects TRBV5-8 to TRBJ1-5; D call uncertain. Per germline, CDR1 SGHTS and CDR2 YDEGEE. The CDR3 is 13 residues long. V shed 1 base and J shed 0 bases, with 2 bases lying between them.

This chain joins TRBV2 and TRBJ1-4, with no clear D. V dropped 0 bases and J dropped 4 bases, with 9 bases sitting between them. Germline V lookup: CDR1 SNHLY, CDR2 FYNNEI. CDR3 length equals 15 residues. CDR3 DNA sequence: TGTGCCAGCAGTGAAGCGGCAGGCCTTAATGAAAAACTGTTTTTT. It specifies CASSEAAGLNEKLFF.

This clone was counted once. J is TRBJ2-7 and V is TRBV19, with a tentative D call TRBD1 (6 bases). Germline lookup yields CDR1 LNHDA and CDR2 SQIVND (reference sequence). This CDR3 is built from 11 residues. The V gene lost 9 bases and the J gene lost 4 bases, with 10 bases spanning the gap. CDR3: CASQQGYEQYF. In DNA form, the CDR3 reads TGTGCCAGCCAACAGGGTTACGAGCAGTACTTC.

This clone was seen more than once but under ten times. The chain employs TRBV18 and TRBJ1-4; D gene ambiguous. This CDR3 region has 15 residues. Looked up from germline, CDR1 is KGHSH and CDR2 is LQKENI. V was pared by 6 bases and J by 5 bases, with 16 bases between. For the CDR3, the DNA is TGTGCCAGCTCCCCGCCCGGGGTACTAAATGAAAAACTGTTTTTT. It is translated as CASSPPGVLNEKLFF.

The rearrangement joins TRBV5-4 to TRBJ2-2; D perhaps matches TRBD1 (6 bases). From germline, CDR1 is SGHNT and CDR2 YYREEE (reference sequence). The CDR3 length is 16 residues. V lost 0 bases and J lost 1, with 10 bases in between. CDR3 in amino acids: CASSLGPDRNTGELFF. DNA of the CDR3: TGTGCCAGCAGCTTGGGTCCGGACAGGAACACCGGGGAGCTGTTTTTT.

This clone was found once. The chain recombines TRBV27 with TRBJ1-1, with D maybe TRBD1 (5 bases). Trimming removed 3 bases at V and 0 bases at J, with 14 bases between. The V gene's germline CDR1 is MNHEY and CDR2 SMNVEV (reference sequence). The CDR3 is made up of 16 amino acids. CDR3 sequence (DNA): TGTGCCAGCAGTTTGAGGGGCGGAGGGGTGAACACTGAAGCTTTCTTT. Protein sequence: CASSLRGGGVNTEAFF.